The 27 T cell receptor beta chains reported below all come from one sample, sequenced in a study of OX40 agonist ivuxolimab in advanced cancers. TCRdb's table, derived via immunoSEQ multiplex PCR, lists solely in-frame clones and lacks some. This sample yields 40,000 to 45,000 clones, of which about 82% are seen a single time; around a fifth belongs to the top ten. The material was CD4+ or CD8+ T cells sorted from blood, obtained in a trial of the OX40 agonist ivuxolimab. Receptor source: an adult with an advanced solid tumor such as melanoma, head and neck, liver or kidney cancer.

CDR3 sequence: CASSLGQLATDTQYF. CDR3 bases: TGTGCCAGCAGCTTGGGACAGTTAGCGACAGATACGCAGTATTTT. The chain recombines TRBV7-7 with TRBJ2-3; 7 positions match TRBD1. Germline lookup yields CDR1 SSHAT and CDR2 FNYEAQ (reference sequence). V trimming: 3 bases; J trimming: 3 bases; junction bases outside the gene matches: 6. This CDR3 region has 15 residues.

V gene TRBV6-5 combines with J gene TRBJ2-1; 10 bases are shared with TRBD2. Germline lookup yields CDR1 MNHEY and CDR2 SVGAGI. Trimming removed 6 bases from V and 10 bases from J; junction bases left unmatched: 9. The CDR3 has 14 residues. The CDR3 loop reads CASRIAGGQREQFF. As DNA, the CDR3 is TGTGCCAGCAGAATAGCGGGGGGCCAAAGGGAGCAGTTCTTC.

The chain combines TRBV27 with TRBJ2-7, with D perhaps TRBD1 (5 bases). CDR1 is MNHEY, CDR2 SMNVEV, per germline (reference sequence). The CDR3 runs 13 residues. The V end was cut by 4 bases, the J end by 7 bases, with 14 bases between. This chain's CDR3 is CASSWSGSREQYF. The CDR3 DNA reads as TGTGCCAGCAGTTGGTCAGGGTCACGGGAGCAGTACTTC.

This clone came up a few times. This chain connects TRBV28 to TRBJ1-1; D not resolved. V was pared by 7 bases and J by 3 bases, with 21 bases between. Germline loops: CDR1 MDHEN, CDR2 SYDVKM. CDR3 length: 16 residues. The CDR3, as DNA: TGTGCCAGCACCGGTTACGAGGGTTTGTCGGACACTGAAGCTTTCTTT. It yields the protein CASTGYEGLSDTEAFF.

Here the CDR3 reads CASIGGDYTDTQYF. In DNA form, the CDR3 reads TGCGCCAGCATTGGGGGGGACTACACAGATACGCAGTATTTT. J is TRBJ2-3 and V is TRBV5-1; the match to TRBD2 covers 7 bases. After removal of 6 bases from V and 2 bases from J, the junction contained 6 bases not matched to a gene. CDR1 and CDR2 (germline): SGHRS, YFSETQ. The CDR3 runs 14 residues.

This rearrangement joins TRBV6-5 to TRBJ2-3, with D maybe TRBD1 (6 bases). The CDR3 extends over 14 amino acids. Trimming cost V 6 bases and J 6 bases, with 16 bases left between them. Germline assignment: CDR1 MNHEY and CDR2 SVGAGI. In DNA form, the CDR3 reads TGTGCCAGCAGCCAAGTCCAGGGGATGGATACGCAGTATTTT. It is translated as CASSQVQGMDTQYF.

V gene TRBV5-6 combines with J gene TRBJ2-3; 7 bases align to TRBD1. This CDR3 contains 14 residues. Germline trimming cut 4 bases from V and 2 bases from J; bases unmatched to any gene: 4. CDR1 is SGHDT and CDR2 is YYEEEE in the germline V gene. Written as DNA, the CDR3 is TGTGCCAGCAGCCCGGGACAGCTCACAGATACGCAGTATTTT. As protein: CASSPGQLTDTQYF.

In this sample, this clone turned up once. The chain links TRBV6-6 to TRBJ1-5; TRBD1 aligns across 7 bases. With V trimmed by 6 bases and J by 1 base, 3 bases remained unmatched. CDR1 and CDR2 from the germline V gene are MNHNY and SVGAGI (reference sequence). This CDR3 contains 14 residues. The CDR3 nucleotides are TGTGCCAGCAGGACAGGGATCAGCAATCAGCCCCAGCATTTT. Amino acid sequence: CASRTGISNQPQHF.

This chain links TRBV4-1 with TRBJ1-1, with D possibly TRBD1 on 5 matching bases. The CDR3 sequence is 14 residues long. Germline V gene data show CDR1 as MGHRA and CDR2 as YSYEKL. Trimming left V 0 bases short and J 11 bases short, with 16 bases between. The CDR3 region has the DNA TGCGCCAGCAGCCAAGAGGGACTGACGCTTGGGGCTTTCTTT. As protein: CASSQEGLTLGAFF.

The rearrangement uses TRBV28 and TRBJ2-7; 10 bases map to TRBD1. The J segment lost 3 bases and the V segment lost 5 bases, leaving 7 bases of the junction unmatched. This CDR3 has 15 amino acids. CDR1 and CDR2 from the germline V gene are MDHEN and SYDVKM. CDR3 sequence reads: CASSPPGTGDYEQYV. The CDR3 region has the DNA TGTGCCAGCAGTCCCCCCGGGACAGGGGACTACGAGCAGTACGTC.

The rearrangement links TRBV15 to TRBJ1-2, with D possibly matching TRBD1 (5 bases). V was trimmed by 2 bases and J by 0 bases, leaving 10 bases between them. The CDR3 sequence is 15 residues long. In germline, CDR1 is LNHNV, CDR2 YYDKDF (reference sequence). The CDR3 sequence: CATSRMQGPNYGYTF. As DNA, the CDR3 is TGTGCCACCAGCAGAATGCAGGGTCCTAACTATGGCTACACCTTC.

This sequence joins TRBV7-2 and TRBJ2-3; TRBD2 matches at 9 bases. The CDR3 consists of 16 residues. The germline gives CDR1 SGHTA, CDR2 FQGNSA. V shed 3 bases, J shed 5 bases, and the junction held 9 bases outside the gene matches. This CDR3 reads CASSFGAGGPGDTQYF. The CDR3, as DNA: TGTGCCAGCAGCTTCGGGGCGGGGGGGCCCGGAGATACGCAGTATTTT.

This chain links TRBV20-1 with TRBJ1-1; D gene uncertain. The germline V gene has CDR1 DFQATT and CDR2 SNEGSKA (reference sequence). CDR3 length equals 11 residues. The germline V and J ends were trimmed by 5 bases and 4 bases, with 8 bases remaining between them. CDR3 coding DNA: TGCAGTGCTGAGGGATTCACTGAAGCTTTCTTT. Translated: CSAEGFTEAFF.

The V gene is TRBV7-9, the J gene TRBJ2-7; the D is unclear. Germline V gene data show CDR1 as SEHNR and CDR2 as FQNEAQ (reference sequence). CDR3 length: 16 amino acids. V was clipped by 4 bases and J by 4 bases, with 20 bases between them. CDR3: CASSSLGSPALYEQYV. The CDR3 region has the DNA TGTGCCAGCAGCTCGCTTGGATCTCCGGCTCTTTACGAGCAGTACGTC.

The chain couples TRBV7-2 to TRBJ1-2; a possible D gene is TRBD1 (5 bases). V was clipped by 8 bases and J by 3 bases, with 16 bases between them. CDR1 and CDR2 (germline): SGHTA, FQGNSA. The CDR3 extends over 14 amino acids. The DNA for the CDR3 is TGTGCCAGCTCTGGGGGGAGGGGCGACTATGGCTACACCTTC. Amino acid sequence: CASSGGRGDYGYTF.

This chain uses TRBV7-2 with TRBJ1-2; the D gene is possibly TRBD1 (6 bases). V gave up 5 bases and J gave up 4 bases, with 17 bases separating them. This CDR3 has 15 amino acids. Germline lookup yields CDR1 SGHTA and CDR2 FQGNSA. The CDR3 coding sequence is TGTGCCAGCAGCCCAGTAGGGGGAAGGACCTATGGCTACACCTTC. Residues: CASSPVGGRTYGYTF.

On this clone: In the same sample, other DNA sequences code for this CDR3. V gene TRBV27 combines with J gene TRBJ2-5; D is uncertain. CDR1 and CDR2 from the germline V gene are MNHEY and SMNVEV (reference sequence). V lost 7 bases to trimming and J lost 0 bases, with 6 bases between them. The CDR3 length is 12 residues. Here the CDR3 reads CASKGNQETQYF. In DNA form, the CDR3 reads TGTGCCAGCAAAGGAAACCAAGAGACCCAGTACTTC.

This sequence joins TRBV6-5 and TRBJ1-2; D remains unclear. Trimming took 0 bases from V and 4 from J, leaving 6 bases between them. The CDR3 has 13 residues. CDR1 is MNHEY and CDR2 is SVGAGI in the germline V gene. CDR3 amino acids: CASSYSAVYGYTF. In nucleotides, the CDR3 is TGTGCCAGCAGTTACTCGGCAGTCTATGGCTACACCTTC.

The chain combines TRBV9 with TRBJ2-3; D gene unclear. The CDR3 sequence is 15 residues long. In germline, CDR1 is SGDLS, CDR2 YYNGEE. Trimming removed 0 bases from V and 0 bases from J, with 8 bases in between. DNA for the CDR3: TGTGCCAGCAGCGTAGATGGGCTAAGCACAGATACGCAGTATTTT. Amino acids: CASSVDGLSTDTQYF. The entire variable domain, with the rest obtained from reference TRBV9 and TRBJ2-3, is as follows: DSGVTQTPKHLITATGQRVTLRCSPRSGDLSVYWYQQSLDQGLQFLIQYYNGEERAKGNILERFSAQQFPDLHSELNLSSLELGDSALYFCASSVDGLSTDTQYFGPGTRLTVL.

The chain recombines TRBV6-5 with TRBJ2-3, with D possibly TRBD2 on 6 matching bases. V was clipped by 2 bases and J by 1 base, with 10 bases between them. The CDR3 runs 15 residues. CDR1 MNHEY and CDR2 SVGAGI come from the germline V gene. The CDR3 nucleotides read TGTGCCAGCAGTTACGAGCAGCGGGGCACAGATACGCAGTATTTT. It is translated as CASSYEQRGTDTQYF.

This sequence joins TRBV5-8 and TRBJ2-7, with 7 bases lining up with TRBD1. Trimming cost V 5 bases and J 4 bases; bases outside gene matches: 6. CDR1 SGHTS and CDR2 YDEGEE come from the germline V gene. This CDR3 has 13 residues. The CDR3 region is CASRPPGQYEQYF. The CDR3 nucleotides read TGTGCCAGCAGACCTCCGGGACAGTACGAGCAGTACTTC.

The rearrangement uses TRBV29-1 and TRBJ2-1; weak D call: TRBD2 (6 bases). This CDR3 has 14 residues. Germline lookup yields CDR1 SQVTM and CDR2 ANQGSEA. V lost 5 bases and J lost 4, with 15 bases in between. The CDR3 sequence: CSVISGPGYNEQFF. The DNA for the CDR3 is TGCAGCGTTATCAGCGGGCCGGGGTACAATGAGCAGTTCTTC.

The rearrangement links TRBV7-9 to TRBJ2-7; D is possibly TRBD1 (5 bases). From germline, CDR1 is SEHNR and CDR2 FQNEAQ (reference sequence). V was pared by 7 bases and J by 3 bases, with 13 bases between. The CDR3 covers 13 residues. The CDR3 DNA follows: TGTGCCAGCATGTTTCAGGGTAGCTACGAGCAGTACGTC. Translated: CASMFQGSYEQYV.

The chain carries TRBV30 and TRBJ2-3, with D perhaps TRBD2 (5 bases). Trimming removed 4 bases at V and 4 bases at J, with 18 bases between. Germline V gene data show CDR1 as GTSNPN and CDR2 as SVGIG (reference sequence). The CDR3 has 15 amino acids. CDR3 coding DNA: TGTGCCTGGAACCCGGAGTCCTTGGAGGCAGATACGCAGTATTTT. Its protein product is CAWNPESLEADTQYF.

Here the CDR3 DNA reads TGCGCCAGCAGGGTAGAGCCAGGGTTCTACGAGCAGTACGTC. Amino acids: CASRVEPGFYEQYV. The chain has TRBV5-1 and TRBJ2-7; tentatively, D is TRBD1 (5 bases). Germline CDR1 reads SGHRS; CDR2 reads YFSETQ. V dropped 5 bases and J dropped 3 bases, with 15 bases sitting between them. This CDR3 is 14 amino acids long.

The V gene is TRBV19, the J gene TRBJ2-3, with a tentative D call TRBD2 (6 bases). This CDR3 contains 14 residues. Between the trimmed V and J ends, which lost 5 bases and 4 bases, there was a span of 13 bases. The germline CDR1 and CDR2 sequences are LNHDA and SQIVND (reference sequence). The CDR3 loop reads CASSVTSASDTQYF. The CDR3 nucleotides are TGTGCCAGTAGTGTGACTAGTGCCTCAGATACGCAGTATTTT.

On this clone: Other DNA sequences in this sample translate to the same CDR3. The chain recombines TRBV27 with TRBJ1-1; the D gene is possibly TRBD1 (5 bases). Trimming shortened V by 3 bases and J by 5 bases, and 10 bases separated the two germline ends. This CDR3 spans 13 amino acids. CDR1 MNHEY and CDR2 SMNVEV come from the germline V gene (reference sequence). In DNA form, the CDR3 reads TGTGCCAGCAGTTTGGGGGGAGGGACTGAAGCTTTCTTT. Encoded protein: CASSLGGGTEAFF.